This is a list of T cell receptor beta chains from one sample in a study of shared clonotypes between healthy human individuals. Repertoires were generated with immunoSEQ multiplex PCR, while TCRdb's copy carries only in-frame clones and drops some. The sample contains 600,000 to 700,000 clones, 60% to 75% of which appear only once. Sample: memory CD4+ T cells sorted from blood. Receptor source: a woman aged 30 to 39 in good health. The CDR3 runs from the conserved cysteine through the conserved F or W. The D gene is left open where the match is weak. Clone size is stated in some rows and not others, as once, few, many or a class when expanded.

j_gene: TRBJ1-1
v_gene: TRBV12-5
d_gene: TRBD1
abundance: -
CDR3aa: CASGSRHSTGEGTEAFF
CDR3nt: TGTGCTAGTGGTTCTCGTCATAGCACAGGGGAGGGAACTGAAGCTTTCTTT

j_gene: TRBJ2-7
v_gene: TRBV28
d_gene: -
abundance: -
CDR3aa: CASGGRNHYEQYF
CDR3nt: TGTGCCAGCGGGGGTCGAAACCACTACGAGCAGTACTTC

j_gene: TRBJ1-1
v_gene: TRBV5-1
d_gene: -
abundance: -
CDR3aa: CASSPRTGFNTEAFF
CDR3nt: TGCGCCAGCAGCCCCCGAACAGGGTTTAACACTGAAGCTTTCTTT

j_gene: TRBJ1-1
v_gene: TRBV28
d_gene: -
abundance: few
CDR3aa: CASRPDSPNTEAFF
CDR3nt: TGTGCCAGCAGACCAGACAGTCCCAACACTGAAGCTTTCTTT

j_gene: TRBJ1-5
v_gene: TRBV19
d_gene: -
abundance: -
CDR3aa: CASSPGTLGQPQHF
CDR3nt: TGTGCCAGTAGTCCCGGGACCCTTGGTCAGCCCCAGCATTTT

j_gene: TRBJ2-5
v_gene: TRBV6-1
d_gene: -
abundance: -
CDR3aa: CASRMLSQETQYF
CDR3nt: TGTGCCAGCAGGATGCTTTCCCAAGAGACCCAGTACTTC

j_gene: TRBJ1-1
v_gene: TRBV28
d_gene: TRBD1
abundance: -
CDR3aa: CASSLLPDGEQGAFF
CDR3nt: TGTGCCAGCAGTTTACTACCGGACGGAGAACAGGGGGCTTTCTTT

j_gene: TRBJ1-5
v_gene: TRBV5-1
d_gene: -
abundance: -
CDR3aa: CASSPDSDVNQPQHF
CDR3nt: TGCGCCAGCAGCCCGGACAGCGATGTAAATCAGCCCCAGCATTTT

j_gene: TRBJ1-4
v_gene: TRBV6-5
d_gene: -
abundance: -
CDR3aa: CASSLQTGTYEKLFF
CDR3nt: TGTGCCAGCAGCCTCCAGACAGGAACATATGAAAAACTGTTTTTT

j_gene: TRBJ2-7
v_gene: TRBV7-6
d_gene: -
abundance: once
CDR3aa: CASSPLPGYAYEQYF
CDR3nt: TGTGCCAGCAGCCCCCTCCCGGGTTACGCCTACGAGCAGTACTTC

j_gene: TRBJ2-2
v_gene: TRBV5-1
d_gene: -
abundance: many
CDR3aa: CASNPGENTGELFF
CDR3nt: TGCGCCAGCAACCCCGGGGAGAACACCGGGGAGCTGTTTTTT

j_gene: TRBJ1-5
v_gene: TRBV15
d_gene: -
abundance: many
CDR3aa: CATSRQGWEGNQPQHF
CDR3nt: TGTGCCACCAGCAGACAGGGTTGGGAGGGCAATCAGCCCCAGCATTTT

j_gene: TRBJ2-3
v_gene: TRBV28
d_gene: -
abundance: -
CDR3aa: CASSSLAEFTDTQYF
CDR3nt: TGTGCCAGCAGTTCGTTAGCGGAGTTCACAGATACGCAGTATTTT

j_gene: TRBJ1-4
v_gene: TRBV14
d_gene: -
abundance: once
CDR3aa: CASSPGNRKLFF
CDR3nt: TGTGCCAGCAGCCCAGGGAACAGAAAACTGTTTTTT

j_gene: TRBJ1-2
v_gene: TRBV6-1
d_gene: -
abundance: few
CDR3aa: CASSGLTQNYGYTF
CDR3nt: TGTGCCAGCAGTGGGTTGACGCAGAACTATGGCTACACCTTC

j_gene: TRBJ2-7
v_gene: TRBV6-6
d_gene: -
abundance: -
CDR3aa: CASSYMGNEQYF
CDR3nt: TGTGCCAGCAGTTACATGGGCAACGAGCAGTACTTC

j_gene: TRBJ2-2
v_gene: TRBV10-3
d_gene: TRBD2
abundance: -
CDR3aa: CAISESGTSGVNTGELFF
CDR3nt: TGTGCCATCAGTGAGTCCGGGACTAGCGGGGTGAACACCGGGGAGCTGTTTTTT

j_gene: TRBJ2-3
v_gene: TRBV10-3
d_gene: -
abundance: -
CDR3aa: CAISVPAGDTQYF
CDR3nt: TGTGCCATCAGTGTTCCCGCGGGAGATACGCAGTATTTT

j_gene: TRBJ2-3
v_gene: TRBV6-4
d_gene: -
abundance: few
CDR3aa: CASSVGASTDTQYF
CDR3nt: TGTGCCAGCAGTGTCGGGGCTAGCACAGATACGCAGTATTTT

j_gene: TRBJ1-1
v_gene: TRBV14
d_gene: -
abundance: many
CDR3aa: CASSQNLQSTEAFF
CDR3nt: TGTGCCAGCAGCCAAAATCTTCAGAGCACTGAAGCTTTCTTT

j_gene: TRBJ1-2
v_gene: TRBV5-6
d_gene: -
abundance: -
CDR3aa: CASSFAGRDGYTF
CDR3nt: TGTGCCAGCAGCTTTGCGGGTAGAGATGGCTACACCTTC

j_gene: TRBJ1-5
v_gene: TRBV19
d_gene: -
abundance: few
CDR3aa: CASSIGTQYSNQPQHF
CDR3nt: TGTGCCAGTAGTATAGGGACACAGTATAGCAATCAGCCCCAGCATTTT

j_gene: TRBJ2-1
v_gene: TRBV11-2
d_gene: TRBD2
abundance: -
CDR3aa: CASSFPGLAGSIEQFF
CDR3nt: TGTGCCAGCAGCTTCCCAGGACTAGCGGGGTCTATTGAGCAGTTCTTC

j_gene: TRBJ2-3
v_gene: TRBV5-1
d_gene: -
abundance: -
CDR3aa: CASSLGLSGGTDTQYF
CDR3nt: TGCGCCAGCAGCTTAGGACTAAGTGGCGGCACAGATACGCAGTATTTT

j_gene: TRBJ2-3
v_gene: TRBV7-9
d_gene: -
abundance: few
CDR3aa: CASSFPSGSTDTQYF
CDR3nt: TGTGCCAGCAGCTTTCCCAGCGGGAGCACAGATACGCAGTATTTT

j_gene: TRBJ2-2
v_gene: TRBV10-2
d_gene: -
abundance: -
CDR3aa: CASSDWRAGNTGELFF
CDR3nt: TGCGCCAGCAGTGATTGGAGGGCCGGGAACACCGGGGAGCTGTTTTTT

j_gene: TRBJ1-5
v_gene: TRBV18
d_gene: -
abundance: -
CDR3aa: CASSPDSNQPQHF
CDR3nt: TGTGCCAGCTCACCGGATAGCAATCAGCCCCAGCATTTT

j_gene: TRBJ2-7
v_gene: TRBV9
d_gene: TRBD1
abundance: -
CDR3aa: CASSVETGGEQYF
CDR3nt: TGTGCCAGCAGCGTAGAAACAGGGGGCGAGCAGTACTTC

j_gene: TRBJ2-2
v_gene: TRBV30
d_gene: -
abundance: -
CDR3aa: CAKGDTGELFF
CDR3nt: TGTGCCAAGGGGGACACCGGGGAGCTGTTTTTT

j_gene: TRBJ1-5
v_gene: TRBV6-5
d_gene: -
abundance: few
CDR3aa: CASSSDLGGPQHF
CDR3nt: TGTGCCAGCAGTTCAGACCTTGGGGGGCCCCAGCATTTT

j_gene: TRBJ1-5
v_gene: TRBV7-3
d_gene: -
abundance: few
CDR3aa: CASSSSQHF
CDR3nt: TGTGCCAGCAGCTCCAGCCAGCATTTT

j_gene: TRBJ2-7
v_gene: TRBV6-1
d_gene: -
abundance: -
CDR3aa: CASSDPLYEQYF
CDR3nt: TGTGCCAGCAGTGATCCGCTATACGAGCAGTACTTC

j_gene: TRBJ2-3
v_gene: TRBV20-1
d_gene: -
abundance: -
CDR3aa: CSAAPTDTQYF
CDR3nt: TGCAGTGCTGCCCCTACAGATACGCAGTATTTT

j_gene: TRBJ1-2
v_gene: TRBV29-1
d_gene: TRBD1
abundance: few
CDR3aa: CSVDQRGQGDYGYTF
CDR3nt: TGCAGCGTTGACCAACGGGGACAGGGGGACTATGGCTACACCTTC

j_gene: TRBJ2-7
v_gene: TRBV19
d_gene: TRBD2
abundance: -
CDR3aa: CASSIGTSGSSYEQYF
CDR3nt: TGTGCCAGTAGTATAGGGACTAGCGGGAGCTCCTACGAGCAGTACTTC

j_gene: TRBJ2-7
v_gene: TRBV28
d_gene: -
abundance: -
CDR3aa: CASNQASYEQYF
CDR3nt: TGTGCCAGCAACCAAGCATCCTACGAGCAGTACTTC